One sample yielded the 9 T cell receptor beta chains listed below, sequenced in a study of blood T cell repertoires in COVID-19. The protocol was immunoSEQ multiplex PCR, while the TCRdb copy is restricted to in-frame clones and leaves out a portion. The sample carries over 250,000 clones, approximately 90% recorded once. Sample: peripheral blood. The origin of the receptors is a woman aged 25 to 39 with COVID-19, enrolled during active disease.

This clone was seen only once. The rearrangement links TRBV6-5 to TRBJ2-1; D might be TRBD2 (6 bases). Trimming took 5 bases from V and 3 from J, leaving 11 bases between them. Germline lookup yields CDR1 MNHEY and CDR2 SVGAGI. The CDR3 loop spans 14 amino acids. CDR3: CASSHRENYNEQFF. The CDR3 DNA reads as TGTGCCAGCAGTCACCGGGAGAACTACAATGAGCAGTTCTTC.

The V call is TRBV29-1, the J call TRBJ1-5; D is unresolved. V was cut by 4 bases and J by 5 bases, with 9 bases left in between. This CDR3 is built from 12 residues. Germline values: CDR1 SQVTM, CDR2 ANQGSEA. CDR3 coding DNA: TGCAGCGTTGCGGGGTTCGATCAGCCCCAGCATTTT. It is translated as CSVAGFDQPQHF.

The chain links TRBV27 to TRBJ1-5; 11 bases fit TRBD1. Germline CDR1 is MNHEY and CDR2 is SMNVEV (reference sequence). Losses at the gene ends were 6 bases for V and 6 bases for J; bases not matched to a gene: 7. The CDR3 contains 15 residues. The CDR3 DNA sequence: TGTGCCAGCAGGCGGACAGGGGGCGCCTTTCAGCCCCAGCATTTT. Protein sequence: CASRRTGGAFQPQHF.

The chain combines TRBV7-9 with TRBJ1-6, with D maybe TRBD1 (6 bases). There are 18 residues in the CDR3. V lost 5 bases and J lost 0, with 17 bases in between. In germline, CDR1 is SEHNR, CDR2 FQNEAQ (reference sequence). CDR3 nucleotide sequence: TGTGCCAGCAGCCCTCTAGGACAGCGGAGCTCCTATAATTCACCCCTCCACTTT. Its protein product is CASSPLGQRSSYNSPLHF.

V and J are TRBV28 and TRBJ1-1, with 10 bases that match TRBD1. From germline, CDR1 is MDHEN and CDR2 SYDVKM. The CDR3 sequence is 15 residues long. V lost 11 bases to trimming and J lost 2 bases; unmatched junction nucleotides: 11. DNA of the CDR3: TGTGCCGCCTCAGACAGGGGGCGAGCTAACACTGAAGCTTTCTTT. It is translated as CAASDRGRANTEAFF.

The V gene is TRBV5-1, the J gene TRBJ2-7, with 7 bases matching TRBD2. The CDR3 runs to 14 residues. CDR1 and CDR2 from the germline V gene are SGHRS and YFSETQ. J gave up 0 bases and V 3 bases, and 3 bases lay outside the gene matches. CDR3 amino acids: CASSWGGNSYEQYF. For the CDR3, the DNA is TGCGCCAGCAGCTGGGGAGGGAACTCCTACGAGCAGTACTTC. The entire variable domain, with the rest obtained from reference TRBV5-1 and TRBJ2-7, is as follows: KAGVTQTPRYLIKTRGQQVTLSCSPISGHRSVSWYQQTPGQGLQFLFEYFSETQRNKGNFPGRFSGRQFSNSRSEMNVSTLELGDSALYLCASSWGGNSYEQYFGPGTRLTVT.

The J gene is TRBJ2-2, the V gene TRBV5-1; the D gene is possibly TRBD1 (6 bases). The V gene's germline CDR1 is SGHRS and CDR2 YFSETQ. The CDR3 runs 14 residues. Deletions cut 4 bases from V and 6 bases from J, with 13 bases between. As DNA, the CDR3 is TGCGCCAGCAGCCGCACAGGGTTGGCCGGGGAGCTGTTTTTT. Its protein product is CASSRTGLAGELFF.

The gene calls are TRBV15 and TRBJ2-7; D not certain. The CDR3 loop spans 14 amino acids. Per the germline V gene, CDR1 is LNHNV and CDR2 is YYDKDF (reference sequence). V was cut by 0 bases and J by 4 bases, with 10 bases left in between. The CDR3 DNA sequence: TGTGCCACCAGCAGAGAGCAGGTGGGTTACGAGCAGTACTTC. Amino acids: CATSREQVGYEQYF.

V and J are TRBV7-2 and TRBJ2-1, with 10 bases fitting TRBD2. The germline CDR1 and CDR2 sequences are SGHTA and FQGNSA. The J segment lost 3 bases and the V segment lost 8 bases, leaving 7 bases of the junction unmatched. The CDR3 extends over 15 amino acids. DNA of the CDR3: TGTGCCAGCGAGCCTAGCGGGAGCGGCTACAATGAGCAGTTCTTC. This encodes CASEPSGSGYNEQFF.